This T cell receptor beta chain derives from a study of CD8+CD57+ T cells in acquired aplastic anemia. Looking at the study overall: An average of about 10.8 million reads for CD4+ cells was obtained from healthy donors. Points from the study as a whole: About 30 CD8+ CDR3 sequences occurred in both the patients and the controls.

Genomic DNA was employed as the template in profiling TCR beta VDJ and CDR3. TCRdb called the reads again in MiXCR, with one record for every CDR3 protein. In the table there are some 210,000 distinct CDR3 sequences, around 60% of which are singletons. Concerning this clonotype: The antigen is undetermined.

After removal of 4 bases from V and 7 bases from J, the junction contained 7 bases not matched to a gene. Germline V CDR1 and CDR2: SQVTM, ANQGSEA. CDR3 size: 14 residues. V gene TRBV29-1 combines with J gene TRBJ1-4, with TRBD1 identical over 9 bases. Sequencing used sorted CD4+, CD8+, or CD8+CD57+ T cells (not recorded which) from PBMCs. The clonotype originates from a human donor in good health. CDR3 bases: TGCAGCGTTGGGAGCGGGACAGGGCGTGAAAAACTGTTTTTT. Encoded protein: CSVGSGTGREKLFF. Complete variable domain (other parts from reference TRBV29-1 and TRBJ1-4): SAVISQKPSRDICQRGTSLTIQCQVDSQVTMMFWYRQQPGQSLTLIATANQGSEATYESGFVIDKFPISRPNLTFSTLTVSNMSPEDSSIYLCSVGSGTGREKLFFGSGTQLSVL.